Below are 8 T cell receptor beta chains sequenced from a single sample in a study of cytomegalovirus exposure and HLA in healthy donors (dated by TCRdb to 2016 to 2017). Libraries came from the immunoSEQ multiplex PCR assay. For the multiplex PCR, a mixture combining 60 forward primers for TCR Vbeta segments and 13 reverse primers for TCR Jbeta segments was used. This immuneACCESS table, as held by TCRdb, lists in-frame sequences with V and J called but not all clones. Of the missing ones, under half trace to an unresolved V gene in checked studies; the others have no known cause. Present in this sample are around 92,000 clones, about three quarters of which were seen just once. Of the sample, 8% to 9% falls within the top ten clones. Sequencing used PBMCs. The source of these receptors is a human donor in good health.

This clone was observed a few times. V is TRBV5-6 and J is TRBJ1-3; D is undetermined. V was pared by 2 bases and J by 4 bases, with 10 bases between. CDR1 is SGHDT and CDR2 is YYEEEE in the germline V gene. The CDR3 consists of 14 residues. CDR3 DNA: TGTGCCAGCAGCTTTGCGCGGGCCGGAAACACCATATATTTT. Its protein is CASSFARAGNTIYF.

V gene TRBV18 combines with J gene TRBJ2-7; 8 bases match TRBD1. The trim removed 3 bases at V and 5 bases at J, leaving 6 bases unmatched. The CDR3 has 14 residues. The V gene's germline CDR1 is KGHSH and CDR2 LQKENI. CDR3 in amino acids: CASSPGQVNNEQYF. As DNA, the CDR3 is TGTGCCAGCTCACCGGGACAGGTAAATAACGAGCAGTACTTC.

The rearrangement joins TRBV29-1 to TRBJ1-5, with D possibly matching TRBD1 (5 bases). Germline CDR1 is SQVTM and CDR2 is ANQGSEA. Trimming took 5 bases from V and 5 from J, leaving 13 bases between them. The CDR3 spans 13 residues. Here the CDR3 reads CSVFQGGDQPQHF. The CDR3 bases are TGCAGCGTTTTTCAGGGTGGCGATCAGCCCCAGCATTTT.

This clone was seen once. The genes are TRBV7-6 and TRBJ2-1; 13 nucleotides match TRBD2. The germline gives CDR1 SGHVS, CDR2 FNYEAQ. The CDR3 has 16 amino acids. Trimming removed 3 bases from V and 9 bases from J; junction bases left unmatched: 8. CDR3 in amino acids: CASSLAGTSGKGEQFF. The CDR3 DNA follows: TGTGCCAGCAGCTTGGCGGGGACTAGCGGGAAAGGTGAGCAGTTCTTC. Together with reference TRBV7-6 and TRBJ2-1, the CDR3 gives the full variable domain: GAGVSQSPRYKVTKRGQDVALRCDPISGHVSLYWYRQALGQGPEFLTYFNYEAQQDKSGLPNDRFSAERPEGSISTLTIQRTEQRDSAMYRCASSLAGTSGKGEQFFGPGTRLTVL.

This clone appeared once. V usage is TRBV11-2 and J usage is TRBJ2-5, with 7 bases fitting TRBD1. Trimming at V came to 5 bases and at J to 5 bases, leaving 8 bases not matched to a gene. Germline V gene sequence: CDR1 SGHAT, CDR2 FQNNGV. The CDR3 consists of 14 residues. CDR3 loop: CASSRDSNGETQYF. The CDR3 DNA follows: TGTGCCAGCAGCCGGGACAGCAACGGGGAGACCCAGTACTTC.

This clone was detected a few times. The chain has TRBV18 and TRBJ1-1; the match to TRBD1 covers 8 bases. The germline CDR1 and CDR2 sequences are KGHSH and LQKENI. The CDR3 covers 15 residues. The trim removed 3 bases at V and 5 bases at J, leaving 8 bases unmatched. Written as DNA, the CDR3 is TGTGCCAGCTCACCTGTCAGGGGGCAAAGTACTGAAGCTTTCTTT. This translates into CASSPVRGQSTEAFF.

V usage is TRBV5-4 and J usage is TRBJ2-7; D may be TRBD2 (7 bases). This CDR3 has 14 amino acids. In germline, CDR1 is SGHNT, CDR2 YYREEE (reference sequence). V was clipped by 1 base and J by 4 bases, with 12 bases between them. The CDR3 sequence: CASSLPGGQYEQYF. CDR3 bases: TGTGCCAGCAGCTTGCCGGGGGGCCAGTACGAGCAGTACTTC.

The chain's CDR3 is CASSLDYGGMDYGYTF. CDR3 nucleotides: TGTGCCAGCAGCTTAGATTATGGGGGCATGGACTATGGCTACACCTTC. The chain carries TRBV13 and TRBJ1-2; weak D call: TRBD1 (6 bases). The V end lost 1 base, the J end lost 3 bases, and 15 bases lay between the germline ends. Germline V gene lookup returns CDR1 PRHDT and CDR2 FYEKMQ (reference sequence). The CDR3 sequence is 16 residues long.